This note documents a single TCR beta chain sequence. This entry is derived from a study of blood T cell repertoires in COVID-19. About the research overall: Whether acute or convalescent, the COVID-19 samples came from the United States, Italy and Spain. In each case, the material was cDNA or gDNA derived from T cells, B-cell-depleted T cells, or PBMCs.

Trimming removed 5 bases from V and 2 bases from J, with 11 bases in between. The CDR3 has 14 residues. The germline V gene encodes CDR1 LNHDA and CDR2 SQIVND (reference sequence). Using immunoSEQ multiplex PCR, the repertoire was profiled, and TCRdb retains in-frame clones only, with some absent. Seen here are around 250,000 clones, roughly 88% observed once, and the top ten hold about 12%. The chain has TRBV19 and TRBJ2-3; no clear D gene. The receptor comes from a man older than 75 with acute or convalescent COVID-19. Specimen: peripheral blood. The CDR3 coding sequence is TGTGCCAGTAGTCTATCGGAGTACACAGATACGCAGTATTTT. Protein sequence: CASSLSEYTDTQYF.